The clone carrying this T cell receptor (beta chain) occurred a few times. Its specificity is unknown. These data are taken from a study of blood T cells in healthy people across ages. Trimming stripped 0 bases from V and 1 base from J, with 9 bases between. CDR3 length: 15 residues. The germline V gene encodes CDR1 ENHRY and CDR2 SYGVKD. Broader study findings: When set beside aged donors, long-lived donors presented more naive CD4+ cells and higher diversity.

Then a second PCR, running roughly 7 to 11 cycles, was carried out with a sample-barcoded 5' primer and a J-beta primer mix. TCRdb reanalysed the 5' RACE reads using MiXCR and keeps one entry per CDR3 protein. The sample holds around 800,000 distinct CDR3 sequences, around 25% seen once. The same data also went into a second study, on T cells of mothers and their children. That report adds: Three healthy Caucasian mothers, along with their six children, served as the donors. The second PCR's M1S primer added sample barcodes and 2-4 random nucleotides. Reads obtained per mother exceeded 10 million TCR beta CDR3 reads, with roughly 3.3 million obtained per child.

Sequenced input: blood. This rearrangement joins TRBV10-3 to TRBJ2-5; perhaps TRBD2 as D (6 bases). The TCR comes from a boy younger than 18 in good health. The CDR3, as DNA: TGTGCCATCAGTGAGTCGGAGGGGACCCAAGAGACCCAGTACTTC. It codes for CAISESEGTQETQYF.